The rows below give T cell receptor beta chains drawn from one sample of a study. MiXCR, applied by TCRdb to the RT-PCR reads, yields one record per CDR3 protein. This sample has 550,000 to 750,000 distinct CDR3 sequences, with 11% to 15% found just once. The sample consisted of memory CD4+ T cells from blood. The receptors shown here come from a female donor in good health, serving as a healthy control. The CDR3 runs from the conserved cysteine through the conserved F or W. The order of the fields is J gene, V gene, D gene, clone size, CDR3 protein, CDR3 DNA. A D gene is named only where the DNA matches it firmly. Clone size, where shown, is once, few, many, or a class for clones that have expanded.

TRBJ2-3 TRBV20-1 TRBD2 . CSAPRPSGSPDTQYF TGCAGTGCCCCGCGGCCTAGCGGGAGCCCAGATACGCAGTATTTT
TRBJ1-5 TRBV20-1 . many CSARGAGNQPQHF TGCAGTGCTAGAGGGGCAGGCAATCAGCCCCAGCATTTT
TRBJ2-5 TRBV7-2 . few CASTQQPGGETQYF TGTGCCAGCACCCAGCAGCCAGGGGGGGAGACCCAGTACTTC
TRBJ1-5 TRBV20-1 TRBD1 . CSGQGASNQPQHF TGCAGTGGGCAGGGGGCTAGCAATCAGCCCCAGCATTTT
TRBJ1-1 TRBV6-5 . few CASRSTGYTEAFF TGTGCCAGCAGGTCAACAGGATACACTGAAGCTTTCTTT
TRBJ1-4 TRBV5-6 . . CASSLLGQPGNKKLFF TGTGCCAGCAGCTTGTTGGGCCAGCCGGGGAATAAAAAACTGTTTTTT
TRBJ1-5 TRBV7-6 . . CASAGYSNQPQHF TGTGCCAGCGCGGGGTATAGCAATCAGCCCCAGCATTTT
TRBJ2-1 TRBV27 TRBD2 few CASSMTSIWAGESNEQFF TGTGCCAGCAGTATGACTTCGATATGGGCGGGAGAGAGCAATGAGCAGTTCTTC
TRBJ2-3 TRBV4-1 . . CASSPWAASTDTQYF TGCGCCAGCAGCCCGTGGGCGGCTAGCACAGATACGCAGTATTTT
TRBJ2-3 TRBV7-3 . many CASSSGGSADTQYF TGTGCCAGCAGCTCTGGGGGGAGCGCAGATACGCAGTATTTT
TRBJ2-4 TRBV13 . few CASSPQGGARNIQYF TGTGCCAGCAGCCCACAGGGAGGGGCAAGGAACATTCAGTACTTC
TRBJ2-1 TRBV7-9 TRBD2 . CASSAGLAGATPHNEQFF TGTGCCAGCAGCGCAGGACTAGCGGGAGCGACCCCTCACAATGAGCAGTTCTTC
TRBJ2-3 TRBV5-8 TRBD2 few CASSLISLAGLTDTQYF TGTGCCAGCAGTTTGATATCTCTAGCGGGGTTGACAGATACGCAGTATTTT
TRBJ1-1 TRBV6-6 TRBD1 few CASSNPPGQGSTEAFF TGTGCCAGCAGTAACCCCCCGGGACAGGGTTCCACTGAAGCTTTCTTT
TRBJ1-5 TRBV20-1 . . CSATREVLQPQHF TGCAGTGCTACGCGGGAGGTTCTTCAGCCCCAGCATTTT
TRBJ2-3 TRBV10-1 TRBD2 . CASKASGITDTQYF TGCGCCAGCAAGGCGAGCGGGATCACAGATACGCAGTATTTT
TRBJ2-1 TRBV7-7 TRBD2 many CASSFLAGGQAEQFF TGTGCTAGCAGCTTCCTAGCGGGAGGGCAGGCTGAGCAGTTCTTC
TRBJ2-2 TRBV5-1 TRBD1 few CASSLLPGQGAGELFF TGCGCCAGCAGCCTTCTACCGGGACAGGGAGCCGGGGAGCTGTTTTTT
TRBJ2-7 TRBV7-6 TRBD2 . CASSSRLAGGPFPTYEQYF TGTGCCAGCAGCTCCCGACTAGCGGGAGGCCCCTTTCCAACCTACGAGCAGTACTTC
TRBJ2-1 TRBV7-3 TRBD2 few CASSTAGGSDEQFF TGTGCCAGCAGCACAGCGGGAGGATCGGATGAGCAGTTCTTC
TRBJ1-2 TRBV6-6 . many CASSPVRGNYGYTF TGTGCCAGCAGTCCAGTCCGGGGGAACTATGGCTACACCTTC
TRBJ1-2 TRBV5-5 TRBD1 . CASSLYRDSGYTF TGTGCCAGCAGCTTATATCGGGACAGTGGCTACACCTTC
TRBJ1-5 TRBV7-2 . . CASSLAPEYQPQHF TGTGCCAGCAGCTTAGCGCCAGAGTATCAGCCCCAGCATTTT
TRBJ1-1 TRBV6-2/TRBV6-3 . . CASSSNSGTEAFF TGTGCCAGCAGTAGTAATTCTGGGACTGAAGCTTTCTTT
TRBJ1-5 TRBV6-1 . . CASRLPGSGPQHF TGTGCCAGTAGACTGCCCGGGTCGGGGCCCCAGCATTTT
TRBJ1-3 TRBV4-3 . few CASSQDLAGSGNTIYF TGCGCCAGCAGCCAAGATTTGGCCGGCTCTGGAAACACCATATATTTT
TRBJ2-7 TRBV10-3 . few CAISELALSSYEQYF TGTGCCATCAGTGAGTTGGCATTAAGCTCCTACGAGCAGTACTTC
TRBJ2-7 TRBV7-9 TRBD2 few CASSSPGTSAYEQYF TGTGCCAGCAGCTCTCCCGGGACTAGCGCTTACGAGCAGTACTTC
TRBJ1-3 TRBV6-1 . . CASSIWLVAGNTIYF TGTGCCAGCTCAATATGGTTGGTCGCTGGAAACACCATATATTTT
TRBJ2-1 TRBV6-2/TRBV6-3 TRBD2 few CASSGGGGASYNEQFF TGTGCCAGCAGTGGGGGGGGAGGGGCCTCCTACAATGAGCAGTTCTTC
TRBJ2-7 TRBV20-1 . few CSAAHGRGRYYEQYF TGCAGTGCCGCTCACGGCCGGGGTAGATACTACGAGCAGTACTTC
TRBJ1-2 TRBV20-1 TRBD1 . CSANDPRTGYGYTF TGCAGTGCTAACGACCCGAGGACAGGTTATGGCTACACCTTC
TRBJ2-7 TRBV6-2/TRBV6-3 . . CASRRIGTQTYEQYF TGTGCCAGCAGGCGAATCGGGACACAGACCTACGAGCAGTACTTC
TRBJ2-7 TRBV27 TRBD1 few CASSLLTGSSYEQYF TGTGCCAGCAGTCTACTGACAGGGAGCTCCTACGAGCAGTACTTC
TRBJ2-7 TRBV5-1 . . CASNPRPGSGEQYF TGCGCCAGCAATCCCCGTCCAGGGTCAGGCGAGCAGTACTTC
TRBJ1-4 TRBV12-3/TRBV12-4 TRBD1 . CASSSQMDRGEKLFF TGTGCCAGCAGTTCCCAGATGGACAGGGGGGAAAAACTGTTTTTT